This T cell receptor beta chain derives from a study of T cells after yellow fever vaccination. Study background: It was SMART-Seq v4 Ultra Low Input that prepared the fractions with low cell numbers. Study findings and constraints: There was a possibility that FACS-sorted repertoires contained abundant clonotypes contaminating from the bulk population. At 95% to 98% for CD4 and approximately 88% for CD8, most primary-vaccination clones showed up again after the booster.

The authors made TCR cDNA by 5'RACE template switching, adding a universal primer site and UMIs. Via MiXCR, TCRdb re-called the 5' RACE reads, giving one row per CDR3 protein. The sample has about 240,000 distinct CDR3 sequences; 6.9% are singletons. This clonotype was detected many times. The antigen is not known. Sequenced here: CD4+ T cells sorted from PBMCs, sampled 15 days after the yellow fever booster vaccination. The sequence came from a man aged 25 to 40 who received the YFV17D yellow fever vaccine.

The CDR3 nucleotides are TGCAGTGCCCGAGGAGTAGCGGGTGTGGAGACCCAGTACTTC. It codes for CSARGVAGVETQYF. This chain links TRBV20-1 with TRBJ2-5; 7 positions match TRBD2. Germline CDR1 and CDR2: DFQATT and SNEGSKA (reference sequence). The CDR3 length is 14 residues. The trim removed 6 bases at V and 5 bases at J, leaving 12 bases unmatched.